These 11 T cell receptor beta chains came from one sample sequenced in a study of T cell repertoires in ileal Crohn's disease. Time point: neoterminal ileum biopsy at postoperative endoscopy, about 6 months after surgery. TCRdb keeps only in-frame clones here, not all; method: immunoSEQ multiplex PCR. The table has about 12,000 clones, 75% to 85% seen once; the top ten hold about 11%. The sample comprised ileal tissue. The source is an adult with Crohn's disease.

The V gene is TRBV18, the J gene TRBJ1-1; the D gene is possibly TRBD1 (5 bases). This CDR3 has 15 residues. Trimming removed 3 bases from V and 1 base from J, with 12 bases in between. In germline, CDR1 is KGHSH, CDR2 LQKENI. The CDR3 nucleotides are TGTGCCAGCTCACCGGGGCAGGTAGAGAACACTGAAGCTTTCTTT. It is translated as CASSPGQVENTEAFF.

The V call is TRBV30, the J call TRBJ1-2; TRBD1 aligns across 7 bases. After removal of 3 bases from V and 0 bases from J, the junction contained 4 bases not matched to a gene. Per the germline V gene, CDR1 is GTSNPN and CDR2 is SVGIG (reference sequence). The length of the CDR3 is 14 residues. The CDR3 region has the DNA TGTGCCTGGAGCCAACAGGGGCCTAACTATGGCTACACCTTC. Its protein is CAWSQQGPNYGYTF.

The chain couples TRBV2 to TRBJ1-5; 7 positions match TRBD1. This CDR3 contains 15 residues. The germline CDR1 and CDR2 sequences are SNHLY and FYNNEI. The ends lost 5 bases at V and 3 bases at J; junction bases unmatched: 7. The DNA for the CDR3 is TGTGCCAGCAGTTCCGACAGGGAACCCAATCAGCCCCAGCATTTT. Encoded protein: CASSSDREPNQPQHF.

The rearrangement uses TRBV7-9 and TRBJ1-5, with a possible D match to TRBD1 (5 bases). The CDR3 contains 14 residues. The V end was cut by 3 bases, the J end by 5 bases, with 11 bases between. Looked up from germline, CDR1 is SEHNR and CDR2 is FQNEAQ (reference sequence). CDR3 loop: CASSLGRSDQPQHF. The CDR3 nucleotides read TGTGCCAGCAGCTTGGGGCGCTCGGATCAGCCCCAGCATTTT.

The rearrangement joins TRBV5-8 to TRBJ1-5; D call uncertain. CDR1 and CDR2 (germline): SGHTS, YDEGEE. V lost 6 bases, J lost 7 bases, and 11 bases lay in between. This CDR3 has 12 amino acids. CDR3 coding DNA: TGTGCCAGCACCCCCGTTGAGCAGCCCCAGCATTTT. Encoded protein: CASTPVEQPQHF. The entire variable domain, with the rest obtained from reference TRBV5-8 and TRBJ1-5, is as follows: EAGVTQSPTHLIKTRGQQATLRCSPISGHTSVYWYQQALGLGLQFLLWYDEGEERNRGNFPPRFSGRQFPNYSSELNVNALELEDSALYLCASTPVEQPQHFGDGTRLSIL.

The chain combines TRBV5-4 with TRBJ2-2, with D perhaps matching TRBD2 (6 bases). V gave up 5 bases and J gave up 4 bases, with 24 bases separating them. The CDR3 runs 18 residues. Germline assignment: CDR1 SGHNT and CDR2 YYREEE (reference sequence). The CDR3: CASRKGPGDPTRTGELFF. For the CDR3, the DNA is TGTGCCAGCAGGAAAGGGCCGGGGGATCCCACCCGCACCGGGGAGCTGTTTTTT.

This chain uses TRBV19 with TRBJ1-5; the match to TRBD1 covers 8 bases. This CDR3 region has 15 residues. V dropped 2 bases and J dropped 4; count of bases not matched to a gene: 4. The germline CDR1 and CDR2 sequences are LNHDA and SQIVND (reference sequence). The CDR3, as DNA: TGTGCCAGTAGTATAACGGGGACAGGAAATCAGCCCCAGCATTTT. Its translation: CASSITGTGNQPQHF.

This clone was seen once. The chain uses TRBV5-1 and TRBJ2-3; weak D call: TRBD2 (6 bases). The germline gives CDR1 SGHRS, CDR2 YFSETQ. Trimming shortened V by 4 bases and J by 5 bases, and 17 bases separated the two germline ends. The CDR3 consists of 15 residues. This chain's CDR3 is CASSPPASALDTQYF. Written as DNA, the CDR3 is TGCGCCAGCAGCCCCCCGGCTAGCGCATTAGATACGCAGTATTTT.

CDR3 amino acids: CASSPSGGRTDTQYF. CDR3 in DNA: TGTGCCAGCAGTCCTAGCGGGGGGCGAACAGATACGCAGTATTTT. The chain carries TRBV5-4 and TRBJ2-3; TRBD2 matches at 11 bases. This CDR3 comprises 15 residues. Germline-derived CDR1 and CDR2 are SGHNT and YYREEE (reference sequence). V was clipped by 5 bases and J by 3 bases; unmatched bases: 5. Drawing the rest from reference TRBV5-4 and TRBJ2-3, the complete variable domain is ETGVTQSPTHLIKTRGQQVTLRCSSQSGHNTVSWYQQALGQGPQFIFQYYREEENGRGNFPPRFSGLQFPNYSSELNVNALELDDSALYLCASSPSGGRTDTQYFGPGTRLTVL.

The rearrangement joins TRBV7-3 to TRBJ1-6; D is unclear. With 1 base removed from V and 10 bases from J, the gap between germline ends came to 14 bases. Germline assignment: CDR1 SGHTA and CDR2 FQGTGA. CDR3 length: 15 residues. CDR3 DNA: TGTGCCAGCAGCTTAAATCCGGGCGGAGGGTCACCCCTCCACTTT. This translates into CASSLNPGGGSPLHF.

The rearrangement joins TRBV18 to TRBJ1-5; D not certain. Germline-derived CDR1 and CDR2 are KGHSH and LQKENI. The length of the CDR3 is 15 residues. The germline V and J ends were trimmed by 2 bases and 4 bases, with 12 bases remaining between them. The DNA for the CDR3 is TGTGCCAGCTCACCAGTAGGAGGGTCTAATCAGCCCCAGCATTTT. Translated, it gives CASSPVGGSNQPQHF.